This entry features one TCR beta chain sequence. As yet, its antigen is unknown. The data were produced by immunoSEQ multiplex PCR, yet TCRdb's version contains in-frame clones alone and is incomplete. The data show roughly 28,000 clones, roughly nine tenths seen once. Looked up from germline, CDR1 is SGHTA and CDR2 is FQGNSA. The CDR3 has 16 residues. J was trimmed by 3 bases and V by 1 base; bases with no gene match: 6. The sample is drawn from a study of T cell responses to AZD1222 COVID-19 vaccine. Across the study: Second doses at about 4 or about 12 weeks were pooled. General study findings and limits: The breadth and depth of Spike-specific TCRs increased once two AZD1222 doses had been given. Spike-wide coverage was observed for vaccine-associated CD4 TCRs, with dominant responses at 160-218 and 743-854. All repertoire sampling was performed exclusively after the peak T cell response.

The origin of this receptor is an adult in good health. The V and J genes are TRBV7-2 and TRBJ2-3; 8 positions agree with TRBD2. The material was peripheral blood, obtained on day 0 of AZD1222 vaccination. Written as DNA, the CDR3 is TGTGCCAGCAGCTTAGATTTCGCGGGAGGAACAGATACGCAGTATTTT. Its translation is CASSLDFAGGTDTQYF.